One sample yielded the 17 T cell receptor beta chains listed below, sequenced in a study of shared clonotypes between healthy human individuals. TCRdb keeps only in-frame clones here, not all; method: immunoSEQ multiplex PCR. The profile shows about 1.1 million clones, approximately 78% of them singletons. Sequences were obtained from memory CD4+ T cells from PBMCs. The subset is: CD45RA-negative fraction. Receptor source: a man between 18 and 29 years old in good health. Some clones in this sample may be carry-over from other donors' samples.

This rearrangement joins TRBV21-1 to TRBJ2-3; TRBD2 reflects the table's D call only, with no check against the DNA. TRBV21-1 is an annotated pseudogene. The CDR3 has 16 amino acids. The chain's CDR3 is CASGILGRPVTDTQYF. CDR3 sequence (DNA): TGTGCCAGCGGAATTCTCGGGAGGCCAGTTACAGATACGCAGTATTTT.

The sample holds a few counts of this clone. The V gene is TRBV5-1, the J gene TRBJ2-1; D is tentatively TRBD1 or TRBD2 (7 bases each). The ends were cut back, 3 bases at V and 3 bases at J, with 13 bases in the middle. Germline assignment: CDR1 SGHRS and CDR2 YFSETQ. This CDR3 has 15 amino acids. CDR3 bases: TGCGCCAGCAGCTCCCGCAGGGGGGGCTACAATGAGCAGTTCTTC. Translated: CASSSRRGGYNEQFF.

This rearrangement joins TRBV10-2 to TRBJ2-1; TRBD2 is a possible D gene (5 bases). CDR1 and CDR2 from the germline V gene are WSHSY and SAAADI. The CDR3 loop spans 17 amino acids. Trimming removed 1 base from V and 4 bases from J, with 17 bases in between. Here the CDR3 DNA reads TGCGCCAGCAGTGAGTGGGGTCGGGAAGGTCTTTACAATGAGCAGTTCTTC. It yields the protein CASSEWGREGLYNEQFF.

The chain links TRBV5-1 to TRBJ2-5; D might be TRBD2 (6 bases). CDR3 size: 16 residues. V lost 4 bases and J 5 bases, leaving 21 bases between the germline ends. The germline CDR1 and CDR2 sequences are SGHRS and YFSETQ. For the CDR3, the DNA is TGCGCCAGCAGCCTACGGGACCGGGGAGGACGGGAGACCCAGTACTTC. This codes for CASSLRDRGGRETQYF. The full variable domain, completed using reference TRBV5-1 and TRBJ2-5, is KAGVTQTPRYLIKTRGQQVTLSCSPISGHRSVSWYQQTPGQGLQFLFEYFSETQRNKGNFPGRFSGRQFSNSRSEMNVSTLELGDSALYLCASSLRDRGGRETQYFGPGTRLLVL.

The J gene is TRBJ2-3, the V gene TRBV19; 14 bases fit TRBD2. The CDR3 contains 17 residues. Losses at the gene ends were 6 bases for V and 4 bases for J; bases not matched to a gene: 9. Germline CDR1 is LNHDA and CDR2 is SQIVND (reference sequence). The CDR3 sequence is CASSPGTSGRGPDTQYF. The CDR3 region has the DNA TGTGCCAGTAGCCCCGGGACTAGCGGGAGAGGGCCAGATACGCAGTATTTT.

J is TRBJ2-7 and V is TRBV2, with 9 positions matching TRBD1. Germline loops: CDR1 SNHLY, CDR2 FYNNEI. Trimming took 0 bases from V and 9 from J; bases not matched to a gene: 6. The CDR3 has 14 residues. The CDR3 region has the DNA TGTGCCAGCAGTGAAGCGGGGACAGGGTTGGTGCAGTACTTC. Residues: CASSEAGTGLVQYF.

The V and J genes are TRBV4-1 and TRBJ1-2, with 8 positions matching TRBD1. V dropped 2 bases and J dropped 4; count of bases not matched to a gene: 6. Germline V gene sequence: CDR1 MGHRA, CDR2 YSYEKL. The CDR3 loop spans 15 amino acids. The CDR3 reads CASSQPRTGFYGYTF. In DNA, the CDR3 is TGCGCCAGCAGCCAACCGAGGACAGGGTTCTATGGCTACACCTTC.

The chain combines TRBV7-8 with TRBJ1-5, with D tentatively TRBD1 (6 bases). Per the germline V gene, CDR1 is SGHVS and CDR2 is FQNEAQ. V was cut by 0 bases and J by 2 bases, with 14 bases left in between. There are 17 residues in the CDR3. CDR3 residues: CASSLAATGQGNQPQHF. The CDR3 bases are TGTGCCAGCAGCTTAGCGGCTACAGGGCAGGGCAATCAGCCCCAGCATTTT. Full variable domain (remainder filled in from reference TRBV7-8 and TRBJ1-5): GAGVSQSPRYKVAKRGQDVALRCDPISGHVSLFWYQQALGQGPEFLTYFQNEAQLDKSGLPSDRFFAERPEGSVSTLKIQRTQQEDSAVYLCASSLAATGQGNQPQHFGDGTRLSIL.

This clone has just one count. With only one base between it and a far larger clone, this is likely a read error. This sequence joins TRBV14 and TRBJ2-5, with D possibly matching TRBD1 (5 bases). The CDR3 is made up of 13 amino acids. V was cut by 4 bases and J by 0 bases, with 6 bases left in between. Per germline, CDR1 SGHDN and CDR2 FVKESK. CDR3 nucleotides: TGTGCCAGCAGCCGACAGTACCAAGAGACCCAGTACTTC. Its protein product is CASSRQYQETQYF.

The chain combines TRBV27 with TRBJ2-2, with 9 bases identical to TRBD1. The CDR3 covers 15 residues. The germline gives CDR1 MNHEY, CDR2 SMNVEV (reference sequence). V shed 8 bases, J shed 5 bases, and the junction held 9 bases outside the gene matches. The CDR3 nucleotides are TGTGCCAGCCGTTGGGGACAGGGTCATACCGGGGAGCTGTTTTTT. Protein: CASRWGQGHTGELFF.

The chain carries TRBV7-8 and TRBJ2-2; weak D call: TRBD1 (6 bases). Germline-derived CDR1 and CDR2 are SGHVS and FQNEAQ. CDR3 size: 16 residues. Trimming removed 5 bases at V and 0 bases at J, with 13 bases between. The CDR3 nucleotides are TGTGCCAGCAGCCGGCTCGGGACATCGAACACCGGGGAGCTGTTTTTT. It translates to CASSRLGTSNTGELFF.

The chain combines TRBV19 with TRBJ1-2; tentative D call: TRBD1 (5 bases). This CDR3 contains 15 residues. Germline CDR1 reads LNHDA; CDR2 reads SQIVND (reference sequence). With 3 bases removed from V and 6 bases from J, the gap between germline ends came to 17 bases. The CDR3 region has the DNA TGTGCCAGTAGTATGAGAGTGTCCGGGACGGATGGCTACACCTTC. This gives the protein CASSMRVSGTDGYTF. Full variable domain (rest looked up from reference TRBV19 and TRBJ1-2): DGGITQSPKYLFRKEGQNVTLSCEQNLNHDAMYWYRQDPGQGLRLIYYSQIVNDFQKGDIAEGYSVSREKKESFPLTVTSAQKNPTAFYLCASSMRVSGTDGYTFGSGTRLTVV.

The rearrangement links TRBV5-1 to TRBJ2-7; 7 positions match TRBD1. Per germline, CDR1 SGHRS and CDR2 YFSETQ. The CDR3 is made up of 15 amino acids. V dropped 0 bases and J dropped 5; count of bases not matched to a gene: 8. The CDR3 protein is CASSLALGQLNEQYF. CDR3 bases: TGCGCCAGCAGCTTGGCCCTGGGACAGCTTAACGAGCAGTACTTC.

By share, this clone counts as medium-sized. The chain uses TRBV6-1 and TRBJ1-2; a weak D match, TRBD1 (6 bases). Trimming removed 4 bases from V and 0 bases from J, with 6 bases in between. Germline V gene sequence: CDR1 MNHNS, CDR2 SASEGT. The CDR3 spans 13 residues. The CDR3 region is CASSGTANYGYTF. The CDR3 DNA sequence: TGTGCCAGCAGTGGGACAGCTAACTATGGCTACACCTTC.

The chain joins TRBV5-6 to TRBJ2-7; 7 nucleotides line up with TRBD2. This CDR3 has 15 amino acids. Germline V lookup: CDR1 SGHDT, CDR2 YYEEEE. V dropped 4 bases and J dropped 6; count of bases not matched to a gene: 13. CDR3 sequence (DNA): TGTGCCAGCAGCGACGCGGGAGATTTCCAGGTCGAGCAGTACTTC. Its translation is CASSDAGDFQVEQYF. The full variable domain, completed using reference TRBV5-6 and TRBJ2-7, is DAGVTQSPTHLIKTRGQQVTLRCSPKSGHDTVSWYQQALGQGPQFIFQYYEEEERQRGNFPDRFSGHQFPNYSSELNVNALLLGDSALYLCASSDAGDFQVEQYFGPGTRLTVT.

This clone has just a few counts. The chain employs TRBV30 and TRBJ1-5, with unresolved D. V lost 0 bases to trimming and J lost 2 bases, with 11 bases between them. Germline-derived CDR1 and CDR2 are GTSNPN and SVGIG (reference sequence). This CDR3 has 15 residues. The DNA for the CDR3 is TGTGCCTGGAGTGTACGTTTAGTGGGCAATCAGCCCCAGCATTTT. It codes for CAWSVRLVGNQPQHF. The entire variable domain, with the rest obtained from reference TRBV30 and TRBJ1-5, is as follows: SQTIHQWPATLVQPVGSPLSLECTVEGTSNPNLYWYRQAAGRGLQLLFYSVGIGQISSEVPQNLSASRPQDRQFILSSKKLLLSDSGFYLCAWSVRLVGNQPQHFGDGTRLSIL.

V gene TRBV10-3 combines with J gene TRBJ2-3; no clear D gene. V was trimmed by 2 bases and J by 2 bases, leaving 8 bases between them. This CDR3 spans 14 amino acids. CDR1 and CDR2 (germline): ENHRY, SYGVKD. Here the CDR3 DNA reads TGTGCCATCAGTGAGGGGGTGACCACAGATACGCAGTATTTT. It codes for CAISEGVTTDTQYF.